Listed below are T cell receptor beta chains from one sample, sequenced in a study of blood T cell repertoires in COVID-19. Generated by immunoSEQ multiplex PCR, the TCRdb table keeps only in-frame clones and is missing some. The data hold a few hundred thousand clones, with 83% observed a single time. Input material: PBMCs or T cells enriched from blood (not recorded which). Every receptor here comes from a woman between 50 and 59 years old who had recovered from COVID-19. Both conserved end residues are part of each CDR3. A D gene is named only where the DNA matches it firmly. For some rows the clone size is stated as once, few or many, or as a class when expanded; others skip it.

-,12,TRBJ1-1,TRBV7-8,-,CASSPARGSIVF,TGTGCCAGCAGCCCGGCCCGGGGGTCGATTGTCTTT
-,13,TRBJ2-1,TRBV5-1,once,CASYSPSYNEQFF,TGCGCCAGCTACAGTCCCTCCTACAATGAGCAGTTCTTC
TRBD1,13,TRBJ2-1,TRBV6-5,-,CASVQGAPNEQFF,TGTGCCAGCGTGCAGGGGGCGCCCAATGAGCAGTTCTTC
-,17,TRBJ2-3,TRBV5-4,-,CASSWAGLETSTDTQYF,TGTGCCAGCAGCTGGGCGGGACTGGAAACTAGCACAGATACGCAGTATTTT
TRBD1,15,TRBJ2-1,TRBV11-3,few,CASSLGGTGYNEQFF,TGTGCCAGCAGCTTAGGTGGGACAGGGTACAATGAGCAGTTCTTC
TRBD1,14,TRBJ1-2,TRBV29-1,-,CSAATGQALYGYTF,TGCAGCGCCGCTACCGGACAGGCGCTATATGGCTACACCTTC
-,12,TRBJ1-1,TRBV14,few,CASSQQATEAFF,TGTGCCAGCAGCCAACAGGCCACTGAAGCTTTCTTT
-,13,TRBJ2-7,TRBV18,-,CASSLSEGRAQYF,TGTGCCAGCTCGCTATCGGAGGGGCGGGCGCAGTACTTC
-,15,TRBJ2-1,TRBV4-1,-,CASSQDTGGHNEQFF,TGCGCCAGCAGCCAAGATACGGGGGGCCACAATGAGCAGTTCTTC
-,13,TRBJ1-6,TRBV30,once,CAWSVQRTSPLHF,TGTGCCTGGAGTGTACAGAGGACATCACCCCTCCACTTT
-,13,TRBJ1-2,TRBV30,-,CAWSHSGPAGYTF,TGTGCCTGGAGCCACAGCGGGCCTGCGGGCTACACCTTC
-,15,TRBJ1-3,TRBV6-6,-,CASSYSNTQNRRGWF,TGTGCCAGCAGTTACTCGAATACCCAGAACCGAAGAGGATGGTTT
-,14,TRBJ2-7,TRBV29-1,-,CSVEEGGGSYEQYF,TGCAGCGTTGAAGAAGGAGGCGGTAGCTACGAGCAGTACTTC
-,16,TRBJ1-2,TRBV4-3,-,CASSPSSGQNTYGYTF,TGCGCCAGCAGCCCGTCTAGTGGACAGAACACCTATGGCTACACCTTC
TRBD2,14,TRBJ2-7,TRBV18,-,CASSRAGDSYEQYF,TGTGCCAGCTCCCGAGCGGGAGATAGCTACGAGCAGTACTTC
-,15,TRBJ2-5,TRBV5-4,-,CASSYSGGTQETQYF,TGTGCCAGCAGCTATTCGGGGGGCACCCAAGAGACCCAGTACTTC
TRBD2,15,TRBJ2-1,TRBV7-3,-,CASSWTSGAYNEQFF,TGTGCCAGCAGCTGGACTAGCGGGGCCTACAATGAGCAGTTCTTC
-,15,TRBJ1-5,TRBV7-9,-,CASSYGGSRNQPQHF,TGTGCCAGCAGCTACGGGGGGAGTAGAAATCAGCCCCAGCATTTT
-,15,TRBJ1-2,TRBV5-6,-,CASSDTRQIYDGYTF,TGTGCCAGCAGCGATACCAGACAGATCTATGATGGCTACACCTTC
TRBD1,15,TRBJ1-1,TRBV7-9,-,CASSFDRVRYTEAFF,TGTGCCAGCAGCTTCGACAGGGTCCGGTACACTGAAGCTTTCTTT
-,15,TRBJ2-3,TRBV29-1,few,CSVERQPPRTDTQYF,TGCAGCGTTGAAAGACAGCCACCTCGCACAGATACGCAGTATTTT
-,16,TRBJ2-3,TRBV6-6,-,CASSYSEESLTDTQYF,TGTGCCAGCAGTTACTCGGAGGAGTCTTTGACAGATACGCAGTATTTT
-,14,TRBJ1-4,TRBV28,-,CASRTTGSHEKLFF,TGTGCCAGCAGAACTACAGGGTCTCATGAAAAACTGTTTTTT
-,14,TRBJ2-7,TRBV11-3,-,CASSLGGVGLEQYF,TGTGCCAGCAGCTTAGGCGGGGTGGGCCTCGAGCAGTACTTC
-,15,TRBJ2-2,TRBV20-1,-,CSASPGHSNTGELFF,TGCAGTGCTAGTCCGGGACACTCGAACACCGGGGAGCTGTTTTTT
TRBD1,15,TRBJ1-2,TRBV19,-,CASSIGQGPFYGYTF,TGTGCCAGTAGTATTGGACAGGGACCCTTCTATGGCTACACCTTC
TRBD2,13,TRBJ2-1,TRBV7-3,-,CASSLGSGSEQFF,TGTGCCAGCAGCTTAGGTAGCGGGAGTGAGCAGTTCTTC
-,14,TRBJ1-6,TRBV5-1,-,CASSLETGNSPLHF,TGCGCCAGCAGCTTGGAGACGGGGAATTCACCCCTCCACTTT
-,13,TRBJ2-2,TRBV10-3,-,CATRGKETGELFF,TGTGCCACCCGGGGGAAGGAGACCGGGGAGCTGTTTTTT
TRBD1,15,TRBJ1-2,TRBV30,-,CAWSNPGQGNYGYTF,TGTGCCTGGAGTAACCCGGGACAGGGAAACTATGGCTACACCTTC
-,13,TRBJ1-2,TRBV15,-,CATSRDKGSGYTF,TGTGCCACCAGCAGAGATAAGGGGTCTGGCTACACCTTC
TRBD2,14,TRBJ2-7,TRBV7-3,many,CASSDSGIVREQYF,TGTGCCAGCAGCGACAGCGGGATTGTTCGGGAGCAGTACTTC
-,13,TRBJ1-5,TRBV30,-,CAWSSRGGQPQHF,TGTGCCTGGAGTTCACGGGGGGGTCAGCCCCAGCATTTT
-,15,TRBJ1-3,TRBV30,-,CAWSVLGASGNTIYF,TGTGCCTGGAGTGTACTGGGGGCCTCTGGAAACACCATATATTTT